Listed below are T cell receptor beta chains from one sample, sequenced in a study of cytomegalovirus exposure and HLA in healthy donors. Sequencing used immunoSEQ multiplex PCR; TCRdb keeps in-frame clones, though not all of them. The sample holds approximately 100,000 clones, roughly 80% seen once. Material for sequencing was PBMCs. The receptor source for this set is a male donor in good health and CMV-seropositive. CDR3s leave out the opening cysteine and the closing phenylalanine or tryptophan.

v_gene,j_gene,CDR3aa
TRBV4-3,TRBJ2-7,ASSQDGTSGYEQY
TRBV6-1,TRBJ1-2,ASSERQGAYGYT
TRBV30,TRBJ2-3,AWSPGTGDTDTQY
TRBV2,TRBJ1-1,ASMGAWTGGWNTEAF
TRBV11-2,TRBJ2-2,ASSHRDRADTGELF
TRBV7-8,TRBJ1-5,ASRPDRERGQPQH
TRBV6-1,TRBJ1-1,ASNRQGANTEAF
TRBV5-1,TRBJ2-3,ASSPRLAGTAVDTQY
TRBV27,TRBJ1-3,ASSSLIGTGAGNTIY
TRBV1,TRBJ2-7,TSSQRLAGPYEQY
TRBV4-3,TRBJ1-1,ASSQGARQNTEAF
TRBV7-3,TRBJ2-3,ASSLSGGADTQY
TRBV7-8,TRBJ1-2,ASSSRDINYGYT
TRBV30,TRBJ1-3,ACGTTGFGNTIY
TRBV5-1,TRBJ2-5,ASSTDQGAQETQY
TRBV29-1,TRBJ2-5,SADREETQY
TRBV11-2,TRBJ2-7,ASRSLRSYEQY
TRBV4-3,TRBJ2-7,ASSQGRVSYEQY
TRBV15,TRBJ2-5,ATSRDGRQGGTQY
TRBV6-1,TRBJ2-7,ASSRPGTGPEQY
TRBV7-9,TRBJ2-3,ASSVDRNTFSTDTQY
TRBV10-3,TRBJ2-7,AISGMTGGEGEQY
TRBV25-1,TRBJ1-6,ASSTGTANSPLH
TRBV5-5,TRBJ1-6,ASSFDRYNSPLH
TRBV4-1,TRBJ1-5,ASSQDRGYNQPQH
TRBV28,TRBJ1-5,ASSYRARQPQH
TRBV11-2,TRBJ1-2,ASSSGLNYGYT
TRBV2,TRBJ1-2,ASNGGGRERGYGYT
TRBV27,TRBJ1-5,ASSEGTARLAWKPQH
TRBV27,TRBJ1-6,ASRWQSLNSPLH
TRBV7-7,TRBJ2-5,ASSSSGGLPETQY
TRBV30,TRBJ2-5,AWRGTGGETQY
TRBV5-1,TRBJ2-3,ASSSPLWATDTQY
TRBV9,TRBJ1-6,ASSVEAGSGSDSPLH
TRBV5-1,TRBJ2-3,ASSPGTDSSTDTQY
TRBV4-3,TRBJ1-4,ASTYSAGSGEKLF
TRBV7-2,TRBJ2-5,ASRREKPQETQY
TRBV7-9,TRBJ2-3,ASSPEAGRAQY
TRBV5-8,TRBJ2-5,ASSPWDRGRETQY
TRBV5-6,TRBJ2-3,ASSLGLGVTDTQY
TRBV25-1,TRBJ2-2,ASSEPRPGNGELF
TRBV19,TRBJ1-5,ASRHTGDNQPQH
TRBV7-9,TRBJ1-1,SSPTEAF
TRBV19,TRBJ2-7,ASRTTGSSYEQY
TRBV25-1,TRBJ2-1,ASSDFYNEQF
TRBV12-2,TRBJ1-4,ASRPRPRGGSEKLF
TRBV30,TRBJ1-2,AWSVGACGYT
TRBV5-1,TRBJ2-3,ASSLVAGTDTQY
TRBV7-8,TRBJ2-5,ASSLMGQGLGETQY
TRBV19,TRBJ2-1,ASGDRYNEQF
TRBV6-6,TRBJ1-3,ASSTTGTGSNTIY
TRBV20-1,TRBJ2-3,SARVVDTQY
TRBV7-2,TRBJ2-1,ASSSLSGAYNEQF
TRBV9,TRBJ2-1,ASSVGLPSSSYNEQF
TRBV7-3,TRBJ1-1,ASSIQGANTEAF